The 20 T cell receptor beta chains in this list originate from one sample, sequenced in a study of Tregs in tolerant kidney transplant recipients. TCRdb's copy holds only in-frame clones and misses some; the assay was immunoSEQ multiplex PCR. The repertoire holds roughly 250,000 clones, with roughly 80% as singletons. Sequenced: CD4+ T cells from blood. These receptors were collected from a human donor in good health.

In its sample, this clone was seen a few times. This chain connects TRBV2 to TRBJ2-2; D remains unclear. This CDR3 is built from 16 residues. Trimming removed 4 bases from V and 0 bases from J, with 12 bases in between. Germline assignment: CDR1 SNHLY and CDR2 FYNNEI. CDR3 protein: CASSASSVANTGELFF. The DNA of the CDR3 is TGTGCCAGCAGTGCTTCCTCGGTCGCGAACACCGGGGAGCTGTTTTTT. Full variable domain (missing parts from reference TRBV2 and TRBJ2-2): EPEVTQTPSHQVTQMGQEVILRCVPISNHLYFYWYRQILGQKVEFLVSFYNNEISEKSEIFDDQFSVERPDGSNFTLKIRSTKLEDSAMYFCASSASSVANTGELFFGEGSRLTVL.

The chain carries TRBV5-1 and TRBJ2-2; D possibly uses TRBD1 or TRBD2 (5 bases each). The germline gives CDR1 SGHRS, CDR2 YFSETQ. Between the trimmed V and J ends, which lost 0 bases and 6 bases, there was a span of 9 bases. The CDR3 contains 14 residues. The DNA for the CDR3 is TGCGCCAGCAGCTTGGCCGGGGCGTCCGGGGAGCTGTTTTTT. This gives the protein CASSLAGASGELFF.

The rearrangement links TRBV29-1 to TRBJ2-1, with TRBD1 matching 8 bases. V gave up 4 bases and J gave up 8 bases; unmatched junction bases: 13. This CDR3 is 15 amino acids long. Germline CDR1 is SQVTM and CDR2 is ANQGSEA. The CDR3 spells CSVVGGRQGLYEQFF. The CDR3 nucleotides read TGCAGCGTTGTTGGGGGTAGACAGGGGCTATATGAGCAGTTCTTC.

CDR3 region: CASSLAQSFSYEQYF. CDR3 in DNA: TGTGCCAGCAGCTTAGCGCAGTCTTTCTCCTACGAGCAGTACTTC. The chain employs TRBV11-2 and TRBJ2-5; D is uncertain. The J call may be mistaken, given a closer DNA end match to TRBJ2-7. CDR1 and CDR2 (germline): SGHAT, FQNNGV. This CDR3 is built from 15 residues.

As concerns this clone: At the DNA level, this CDR3 is encoded by other sequences in the same sample as well. The chain combines TRBV7-9 with TRBJ2-2; D not certain. Trimming took 0 bases from V and 7 from J, leaving 6 bases between them. Germline CDR1 SEHNR, CDR2 FQNEAQ (reference sequence). CDR3 length: 13 amino acids. The CDR3 region is CASSLAFGGELFF. The CDR3 DNA is TGTGCCAGCAGCTTAGCTTTCGGCGGGGAGCTGTTTTTT.

The rearrangement joins TRBV6-6 to TRBJ2-3; the D gene is possibly TRBD2 (6 bases). Deletions cut 6 bases from V and 4 bases from J, with 14 bases between. Germline values: CDR1 MNHNY, CDR2 SVGAGI (reference sequence). This CDR3 has 14 residues. CDR3 sequence reads: CASSPGLPADTQYF. In DNA, the CDR3 is TGTGCCAGCAGCCCGGGACTCCCCGCAGATACGCAGTATTTT.

V gene TRBV7-9 combines with J gene TRBJ1-3, with D perhaps TRBD1 (6 bases). The CDR3 has 13 residues. The germline V gene has CDR1 SEHNR and CDR2 FQNEAQ (reference sequence). With 4 bases removed from V and 6 bases from J, the gap between germline ends came to 10 bases. CDR3 coding DNA: TGTGCCAGCAGCTCCAACAGGGTAAACACCATATATTTT. Translating gives CASSSNRVNTIYF.

V is TRBV2 and J is TRBJ2-5; 9 positions match TRBD1. CDR1 is SNHLY, CDR2 FYNNEI, per germline. The J segment lost 4 bases and the V segment lost 6 bases, leaving 9 bases of the junction unmatched. The length of the CDR3 is 15 residues. CDR3 amino acids: CASSLGQGIGETQYF. CDR3 bases: TGTGCCAGCAGCCTAGGACAGGGGATTGGAGAGACCCAGTACTTC.

This sequence joins TRBV6-5 and TRBJ2-1; tentatively, D is TRBD2 (6 bases). Germline V gene data show CDR1 as MNHEY and CDR2 as SVGAGI. V shed 7 bases and J shed 7 bases, with 20 bases lying between them. The CDR3 spans 15 residues. CDR3 protein: CASTYSGLGGNEQFF. CDR3 nucleotides: TGTGCCAGCACCTACTCGGGACTTGGAGGGAATGAGCAGTTCTTC.

CDR3 bases: TGTGCCAGCAGTACCCGGGACAGCTCCTACGAGCAGTACTTC. This encodes CASSTRDSSYEQYF. The chain joins TRBV6-6 to TRBJ2-7, with 7 nucleotides matching TRBD1. This CDR3 has 14 residues. Per the germline V gene, CDR1 is MNHNY and CDR2 is SVGAGI (reference sequence). The J segment lost 0 bases and the V segment lost 5 bases, leaving 4 bases of the junction unmatched.

This clone has only a few counts. This chain uses TRBV6-5 with TRBJ1-3; D gene unclear. Germline CDR1 reads MNHEY; CDR2 reads SVGAGI. Trimming took 6 bases from V and 4 from J, leaving 13 bases between them. CDR3 length: 14 amino acids. CDR3 nucleotides: TGTGCCAGCAGACGGGCCCAGCCCGGAAACACCATATATTTT. Translating gives CASRRAQPGNTIYF.

V gene TRBV19 combines with J gene TRBJ1-2; maybe TRBD1 (6 bases). This CDR3 has 16 residues. Germline V lookup: CDR1 LNHDA, CDR2 SQIVND (reference sequence). V was cut by 5 bases and J by 4 bases, with 20 bases left in between. As DNA, the CDR3 is TGTGCCAGTAGTTCGCTCCCGGGACACCTACTCTATGGCTACACCTTC. It encodes CASSSLPGHLLYGYTF.

The chain carries TRBV2 and TRBJ2-5, with D unresolved. V shed 4 bases and J shed 3 bases, with 6 bases lying between them. This CDR3 has 12 residues. Per germline, CDR1 SNHLY and CDR2 FYNNEI. CDR3 sequence reads: CASSVSKETQYF. The CDR3 coding sequence is TGTGCCAGCAGTGTGTCCAAAGAGACCCAGTACTTC.

This chain connects TRBV5-1 to TRBJ1-2; possible D gene TRBD1, 5 bases. This CDR3 is 13 amino acids long. Germline loops: CDR1 SGHRS, CDR2 YFSETQ. Trimming took off 4 bases at V and 2 bases at J, with 9 bases between the two ends. As DNA, the CDR3 is TGCGCCAGCAGCGTGGGACTGAACTATGGCTACACCTTC. It yields the protein CASSVGLNYGYTF.

The chain has TRBV2 and TRBJ1-6; 10 bases agree with TRBD1. Germline V gene sequence: CDR1 SNHLY, CDR2 FYNNEI. The V segment lost 5 bases and the J segment 7 bases; nucleotides outside the gene matches: 2. This CDR3 region has 14 residues. CDR3 amino acids: CASSRDRGNSPLHF. The CDR3 DNA follows: TGTGCCAGCAGTAGGGACAGGGGAAATTCACCCCTCCACTTT.

V gene TRBV6-5 combines with J gene TRBJ2-7; TRBD2 matches 11 bases. The CDR3 extends over 15 amino acids. Germline assignment: CDR1 MNHEY and CDR2 SVGAGI. Trimming removed 4 bases from V and 2 bases from J; junction bases left unmatched: 4. CDR3 region: CASSSGTSGPYEQYF. CDR3 DNA: TGTGCCAGCAGTTCCGGGACTAGCGGACCCTACGAGCAGTACTTC.

This chain links TRBV10-1 with TRBJ1-1, with D tentatively TRBD1 (6 bases). In germline, CDR1 is WNHNN, CDR2 SYGVQD (reference sequence). The CDR3 runs 13 residues. The ends were cut back, 6 bases at V and 10 bases at J, with 18 bases in the middle. The CDR3 loop reads CASSDPWGAGAFF. Written as DNA, the CDR3 is TGCGCCAGCAGCGACCCGTGGGGGGCCGGAGCTTTCTTT.

The V gene is TRBV4-2, the J gene TRBJ2-1; 11 bases map to TRBD2. CDR1 is LGHNA, CDR2 YNFKEQ, per germline. The CDR3 spans 16 residues. The trim removed 2 bases at V and 9 bases at J, leaving 9 bases unmatched. The CDR3 DNA is TGTGCCAGCAGCCAACTCGGACTAGCGGGCGACAGTGAGCAGTTCTTC. Protein product: CASSQLGLAGDSEQFF.

This rearrangement joins TRBV14 to TRBJ1-3; 7 nucleotides match TRBD1. Per germline, CDR1 SGHDN and CDR2 FVKESK. Losses at the gene ends were 5 bases for V and 2 bases for J; bases not matched to a gene: 3. The CDR3 has 14 residues. This chain's CDR3 is CASSKQGTGNTIYF. CDR3 DNA: TGTGCCAGCAGCAAACAGGGGACTGGAAACACCATATATTTT.

The J gene is TRBJ2-2, the V gene TRBV6-6; possibly TRBD1 or TRBD2 for D (5 bases each). V lost 2 bases, J lost 2 bases, and 9 bases lay in between. The CDR3 length is 15 residues. Looked up from germline, CDR1 is MNHNY and CDR2 is SVGAGI (reference sequence). The CDR3 DNA is TGTGCCAGCAGTTACGAGGGGTTCAACACCGGGGAGCTGTTTTTT. Protein product: CASSYEGFNTGELFF.